This T cell receptor (beta chain) emerged from a study of blood T cell repertoires in COVID-19. Across the study: Sources were T cells, B-cell-depleted T cells, or PBMCs; the material itself was cDNA or gDNA.

This CDR3 has 13 residues. Looked up from germline, CDR1 is KGHSH and CDR2 is LQKENI. V lost 2 bases to trimming and J lost 4 bases, with 6 bases between them. This table comes from immunoSEQ multiplex PCR, and its TCRdb copy is limited to in-frame clones, with some not included. The table lists 63,000 or so clones, about 80% of them singletons. V usage is TRBV18 and J usage is TRBJ1-5; D remains unclear. Material for sequencing was peripheral blood. The sequence derives from a man older than 75 with active COVID-19. The CDR3 nucleotides read TGTGCCAGCTCACCAGCTGAGAATCAGCCCCAGCATTTT. Amino acid sequence: CASSPAENQPQHF. The whole variable domain, remainder taken from reference TRBV18 and TRBJ1-5, is NAGVMQNPRHLVRRRGQEARLRCSPMKGHSHVYWYRQLPEEGLKFMVYLQKENIIDESGMPKERFSAEFPKEGPSILRIQQVVRGDSAAYFCASSPAENQPQHFGDGTRLSIL.